One TCR beta chain is described in this entry. Sample-barcoded 5' priming and a J-beta primer mix drove a second PCR of roughly 6 to 12 cycles. Via MiXCR, TCRdb re-called the 5' RACE reads, giving one row per CDR3 protein. The repertoire holds about 540,000 distinct CDR3 sequences, with approximately 25% as singletons. This record belongs to a study of blood T cells in healthy people across ages. Germline-derived CDR1 and CDR2 are SGHTA and FQGNSA. The CDR3 totals 16 residues. V was pared by 5 bases and J by 2 bases, with 17 bases between. Separately, the same data were catalogued under a study of T cells of mothers and their children. From that paper: The authors added sample barcodes and 2-4 random nucleotides using the M1S primer of the second PCR. The yield was over 8.5 million TCR beta CDR3 reads from each mother and around 3.3 million from each child. In unrelated and related pairs, TCR recombination output is shaped in a similar way by thymic selection.

The chain couples TRBV7-2 to TRBJ2-3; maybe TRBD2 (6 bases). The specimen was blood. The source is a boy aged 5-17 years in good health. As DNA, the CDR3 is TGTGCCAGCAGCACCCCCTCTAGGCGGGACACAGATACGCAGTATTTT. It encodes CASSTPSRRDTDTQYF.